This entry lists 26 T cell receptor beta chains sequenced from one sample in a study of technical replicates of blood from four donors. Repertoires were generated with immunoSEQ multiplex PCR, while TCRdb's copy carries only in-frame clones and drops some. Of 55,000 to 60,000 clones listed, 93% were seen once; the top ten hold 4.2%. Sequenced sample: PBMCs. The source is a human donor in good health. Some clones in this sample may be carry-over from other donors' samples.

The chain combines TRBV18 with TRBJ1-4; unclear D gene. With 4 bases removed from V and 7 bases from J, the gap between germline ends came to 16 bases. Germline CDR1 KGHSH, CDR2 LQKENI. The CDR3 runs 15 residues. This CDR3 reads CASSHSEAGSEKLFF. In DNA form, the CDR3 reads TGTGCCAGCTCACACTCAGAAGCGGGGAGTGAAAAACTGTTTTTT.

This clone has only one observation. CDR3 sequence: CASSPDRAPSGNTIYF. The CDR3 bases are TGTGCCAGTAGTCCGGACAGGGCTCCCTCTGGAAACACCATATATTTT. The rearrangement uses TRBV19 and TRBJ1-3; 8 positions agree with TRBD1. The CDR3 runs to 16 residues. V was clipped by 5 bases and J by 0 bases; unmatched bases: 6. Germline assignment: CDR1 LNHDA and CDR2 SQIVND (reference sequence).

Worth noting for this clone: Other DNA sequences in the sample encode the same CDR3. The chain couples TRBV9 to TRBJ2-7, with 8 bases that match TRBD1. CDR3 length: 14 amino acids. CDR1 and CDR2 (germline): SGDLS, YYNGEE. Trimming removed 2 bases from V and 1 base from J; junction bases left unmatched: 2. CDR3 nucleotide sequence: TGTGCCAGCAGCGTGACAGGGGAATCCTACGAGCAGTACTTC. It is translated as CASSVTGESYEQYF.

The chain uses TRBV7-6 and TRBJ1-1; weak D call: TRBD1 (6 bases). Trimming removed 5 bases at V and 1 base at J, with 11 bases between. There are 14 residues in the CDR3. Germline V gene lookup returns CDR1 SGHVS and CDR2 FNYEAQ. The CDR3 loop reads CASSQGHQNTEAFF. CDR3 nucleotides: TGTGCCAGCAGCCAGGGACATCAGAACACTGAAGCTTTCTTT.

The chain uses TRBV12-5 and TRBJ2-7; 9 nucleotides match TRBD1. This CDR3 contains 15 residues. J gave up 3 bases and V 2 bases, and 5 bases lay outside the gene matches. Per germline, CDR1 LGHNT and CDR2 FRNRAP. CDR3 in amino acids: CASGLYLDRGYEQYF. Here the CDR3 DNA reads TGTGCTAGTGGTTTGTATTTGGACAGGGGCTACGAGCAGTACTTC.

The V and J genes are TRBV4-3 and TRBJ2-5; 9 bases line up with TRBD1. Germline values: CDR1 LGHNA, CDR2 YSLEER. CDR3 length equals 15 residues. The trim removed 4 bases at V and 2 bases at J, leaving 5 bases unmatched. The CDR3 DNA follows: TGCGCCAGCAGCCCCCTGGGACAGGGTCAAGAGACCCAGTACTTC. This sequence encodes CASSPLGQGQETQYF.

The chain couples TRBV11-2 to TRBJ2-3, with 8 bases fitting TRBD1. The CDR3 extends over 15 amino acids. Looked up from germline, CDR1 is SGHAT and CDR2 is FQNNGV. The ends lost 0 bases at V and 2 bases at J; junction bases unmatched: 1. CDR3 sequence: CASSLDQGATDTQYF. For the CDR3, the DNA is TGTGCCAGCAGCTTAGATCAGGGGGCCACAGATACGCAGTATTTT.

The rearrangement uses TRBV5-1 and TRBJ2-2; a weak D match, TRBD2 (7 bases). V was shortened by 4 bases and J by 1 base, with 14 bases between the two germline ends. The CDR3 loop spans 16 amino acids. Germline V gene lookup returns CDR1 SGHRS and CDR2 YFSETQ. The CDR3 here is CASSVRGGQNTGELFF. In nucleotides, the CDR3 is TGCGCCAGCAGCGTAAGGGGGGGACAGAACACCGGGGAGCTGTTTTTT.

The chain uses TRBV5-1 and TRBJ2-7, with 11 bases identical to TRBD2. Unmatched junction bases numbered 8, after V lost 1 base and J lost 5 bases. Germline V gene sequence: CDR1 SGHRS, CDR2 YFSETQ. The CDR3 has 16 residues. CDR3 in amino acids: CASSLPLSGGADEQYF. In nucleotides, the CDR3 is TGCGCCAGCAGCTTGCCCCTTAGCGGGGGGGCCGACGAGCAGTACTTC.

The chain employs TRBV4-3 and TRBJ2-1; perhaps TRBD2 as D (5 bases). In germline, CDR1 is LGHNA, CDR2 YSLEER. V dropped 0 bases and J dropped 8 bases, with 14 bases sitting between them. The CDR3 spans 15 residues. CDR3 residues: CASSQEADPGDEQFF. The CDR3 nucleotides read TGCGCCAGCAGCCAAGAAGCGGATCCCGGGGATGAGCAGTTCTTC.

V gene TRBV10-3 combines with J gene TRBJ2-1, with D perhaps TRBD1 (8 bases). The CDR3 has 14 amino acids. V lost 8 bases and J 8 bases, leaving 19 bases between the germline ends. Germline-derived CDR1 and CDR2 are ENHRY and SYGVKD. The CDR3 is CAIGGGGQVDEQFF. CDR3 DNA: TGTGCCATCGGGGGAGGGGGACAGGTCGATGAGCAGTTCTTC.

The chain employs TRBV29-1 and TRBJ2-3, with TRBD1 identical over 9 bases. Germline trimming cut 6 bases from V and 4 bases from J; bases unmatched to any gene: 5. CDR1 SQVTM and CDR2 ANQGSEA come from the germline V gene. CDR3 size: 13 residues. CDR3 sequence reads: CSVGTGNADTQYF. CDR3 nucleotides: TGCAGCGTAGGGACAGGGAACGCAGATACGCAGTATTTT.

This rearrangement joins TRBV6-5 to TRBJ2-7, with TRBD2 as a possible D gene (5 bases). From germline, CDR1 is MNHEY and CDR2 SVGAGI. This CDR3 has 15 amino acids. V was pared by 0 bases and J by 2 bases, with 11 bases between. CDR3 sequence reads: CASSYSSVGPYEQYF. CDR3 coding DNA: TGTGCCAGCAGTTACTCTAGCGTCGGGCCCTACGAGCAGTACTTC.

The chain joins TRBV25-1 to TRBJ2-6; D might be TRBD1 (6 bases). CDR1 is MGHDK, CDR2 SYGVNS, per germline. The CDR3 totals 16 residues. V lost 3 bases to trimming and J lost 0 bases, with 9 bases between them. DNA for the CDR3: TGTGCCAGCAGTGATTCAGGGGTCTCTGGGGCCAACGTCCTGACTTTC. This sequence encodes CASSDSGVSGANVLTF. The variable domain in full, completed from reference TRBV25-1 and TRBJ2-6, reads EADIYQTPRYLVIGTGKKITLECSQTMGHDKMYWYQQDPGMELHLIHYSYGVNSTEKGDLSSESTVSRIRTEHFPLTLESARPSHTSQYLCASSDSGVSGANVLTFGAGSRLTVL.

This chain's CDR3 is CARSYSGTGGNSNQPQHF. The CDR3 nucleotides read TGTGCCAGAAGCTATTCCGGGACAGGGGGTAATAGCAATCAGCCCCAGCATTTT. The rearrangement uses TRBV5-3 and TRBJ1-5, with 11 bases matching TRBD1. TRBV5-3 is assigned to the ORF class and has an uncertain function. This CDR3 comprises 18 residues. The trim removed 3 bases at V and 0 bases at J, leaving 8 bases unmatched.

V usage is TRBV2 and J usage is TRBJ1-1, with D unclear. The CDR3 is 14 residues long. The germline CDR1 and CDR2 sequences are SNHLY and FYNNEI. V was cut by 5 bases and J by 5 bases, with 15 bases left in between. The chain's CDR3 is CASSLSQSLTEAFF. In DNA form, the CDR3 reads TGTGCCAGCAGTCTAAGTCAATCTCTTACTGAAGCTTTCTTT. The entire variable domain, with the rest obtained from reference TRBV2 and TRBJ1-1, is as follows: EPEVTQTPSHQVTQMGQEVILRCVPISNHLYFYWYRQILGQKVEFLVSFYNNEISEKSEIFDDQFSVERPDGSNFTLKIRSTKLEDSAMYFCASSLSQSLTEAFFGQGTRLTVV.

This chain connects TRBV5-4 to TRBJ2-1; 11 nucleotides agree with TRBD1. The CDR3 has 15 amino acids. V lost 3 bases to trimming and J lost 5 bases; unmatched junction nucleotides: 4. In germline, CDR1 is SGHNT, CDR2 YYREEE (reference sequence). The CDR3 is CASSSGTGGDNEQFF. Written as DNA, the CDR3 is TGTGCCAGCAGCTCCGGGACAGGGGGGGACAATGAGCAGTTCTTC. The entire variable domain, with the rest obtained from reference TRBV5-4 and TRBJ2-1, is as follows: ETGVTQSPTHLIKTRGQQVTLRCSSQSGHNTVSWYQQALGQGPQFIFQYYREEENGRGNFPPRFSGLQFPNYSSELNVNALELDDSALYLCASSSGTGGDNEQFFGPGTRLTVL.

The chain carries TRBV19 and TRBJ1-5, with D perhaps matching TRBD1 (5 bases). In germline, CDR1 is LNHDA, CDR2 SQIVND (reference sequence). Trimming pared 1 base from V and 6 bases from J, leaving 10 bases between. This CDR3 contains 14 residues. The CDR3 sequence: CASSIVRVGQPQHF. CDR3 coding DNA: TGTGCCAGTAGTATAGTCAGGGTAGGTCAGCCCCAGCATTTT.

The DNA of the CDR3 is TGTGCCAGCAGTTTCTCCCCCCGGGGATCCGGGGGGACAGATACGCAGTATTTT. It specifies CASSFSPRGSGGTDTQYF. The gene calls are TRBV27 and TRBJ2-3; 7 bases agree with TRBD2. Trimming at V came to 3 bases and at J to 3 bases, leaving 15 bases not matched to a gene. The germline V gene encodes CDR1 MNHEY and CDR2 SMNVEV (reference sequence). This CDR3 is built from 18 residues.

This chain's CDR3 is CASSRGGDEQYF. The CDR3 nucleotides read TGTGCCAGCAGCCGGGGGGGAGACGAGCAGTACTTC. This chain links TRBV11-3 with TRBJ2-7; TRBD2 agrees at 8 bases. Per germline, CDR1 SGHNT and CDR2 YENEEA. The CDR3 is 12 residues long. The junction had 2 bases not matched to a gene; V was cut back by 5 bases and J by 5 bases.

This sequence joins TRBV4-1 and TRBJ2-2; 10 bases are a match to TRBD2. V was clipped by 4 bases and J by 3 bases; unmatched bases: 2. Germline CDR1 MGHRA, CDR2 YSYEKL. The CDR3 runs 15 residues. CDR3 sequence reads: CASSLSGGYTGELFF. The CDR3 DNA is TGCGCCAGCAGCCTTAGCGGGGGGTACACCGGGGAGCTGTTTTTT.

V usage is TRBV5-1 and J usage is TRBJ1-6; D possibly corresponds to TRBD1 (6 bases). The CDR3 contains 14 residues. V was pared by 4 bases and J by 7 bases, with 12 bases between. Germline CDR1 is SGHRS and CDR2 is YFSETQ. Here the CDR3 reads CASSPGTTNSPLHF. The CDR3 bases are TGCGCCAGCAGCCCCGGGACAACGAATTCACCCCTCCACTTT.

The J gene is TRBJ2-5, the V gene TRBV11-3; 10 bases align to TRBD2. This CDR3 has 15 residues. The V segment lost 1 base and the J segment 3 bases; nucleotides outside the gene matches: 2. In germline, CDR1 is SGHNT, CDR2 YENEEA. The CDR3 DNA follows: TGTGCCAGCAGCTTAGGTCTAGCGGGAGAAGAGACCCAGTACTTC. This gives the protein CASSLGLAGEETQYF.

This clone was seen only a few times. The chain has TRBV5-6 and TRBJ2-1; 14 bases line up with TRBD2. CDR3 length: 17 amino acids. V lost 4 bases, J lost 3 bases, and 6 bases stayed unmatched. CDR1 and CDR2 from the germline V gene are SGHDT and YYEEEE. CDR3 coding DNA: TGTGCCAGCAGCGAGGGACTAGCGGGGGCGAGCTACAATGAGCAGTTCTTC. Protein: CASSEGLAGASYNEQFF.

This chain connects TRBV5-4 to TRBJ2-7; 9 positions agree with TRBD1. V lost 4 bases and J lost 2; bases outside the gene matches: 7. This CDR3 is built from 15 residues. CDR1 is SGHNT and CDR2 is YYREEE in the germline V gene (reference sequence). In DNA, the CDR3 is TGTGCCAGCAGCAGCACCGGGACAGGGACCTACGAGCAGTACTTC. Translation gives CASSSTGTGTYEQYF.

The rearrangement links TRBV2 to TRBJ2-2; no clear D. Germline CDR1 is SNHLY and CDR2 is FYNNEI. The CDR3 has 13 residues. Trimming left V 5 bases short and J 1 base short, with 5 bases between. CDR3 sequence: CASSPENTGELFF. In nucleotides, the CDR3 is TGTGCCAGCAGTCCAGAGAACACCGGGGAGCTGTTTTTT.